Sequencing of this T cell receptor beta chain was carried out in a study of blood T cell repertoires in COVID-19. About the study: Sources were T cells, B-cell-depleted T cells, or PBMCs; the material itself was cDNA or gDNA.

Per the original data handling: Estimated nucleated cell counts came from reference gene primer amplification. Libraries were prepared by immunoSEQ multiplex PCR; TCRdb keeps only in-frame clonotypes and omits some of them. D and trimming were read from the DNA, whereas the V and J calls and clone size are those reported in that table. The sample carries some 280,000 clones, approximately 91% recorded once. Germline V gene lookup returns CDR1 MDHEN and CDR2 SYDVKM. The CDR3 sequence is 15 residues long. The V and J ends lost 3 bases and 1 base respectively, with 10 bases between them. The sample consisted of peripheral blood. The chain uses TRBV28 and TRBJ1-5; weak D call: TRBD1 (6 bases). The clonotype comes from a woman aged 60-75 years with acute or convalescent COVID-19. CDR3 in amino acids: CASSFTGISNQPQHF. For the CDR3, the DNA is TGTGCCAGCAGTTTTACAGGGATAAGCAATCAGCCCCAGCATTTT.